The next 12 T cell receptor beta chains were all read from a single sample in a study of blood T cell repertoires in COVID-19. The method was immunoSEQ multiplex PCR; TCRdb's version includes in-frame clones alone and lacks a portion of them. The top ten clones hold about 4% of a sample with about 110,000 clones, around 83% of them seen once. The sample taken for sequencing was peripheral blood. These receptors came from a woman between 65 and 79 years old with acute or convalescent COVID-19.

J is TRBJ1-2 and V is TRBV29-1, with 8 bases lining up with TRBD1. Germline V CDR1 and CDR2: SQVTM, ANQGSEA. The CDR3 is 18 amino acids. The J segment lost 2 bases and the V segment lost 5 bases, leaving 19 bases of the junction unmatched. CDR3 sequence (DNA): TGCAGCGTTCCTGAAGGGAGGGCCAACAGGGGGGGAAACTATGGCTACACCTTC. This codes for CSVPEGRANRGGNYGYTF.

The CDR3 nucleotides read TGTGCCAGCTCACCACCGAGCTCCACGAACACCGGGGAGCTGTTTTTT. It translates to CASSPPSSTNTGELFF. V is TRBV18 and J is TRBJ2-2; D is uncertain. Germline loops: CDR1 KGHSH, CDR2 LQKENI. The germline V and J ends were trimmed by 0 bases and 0 bases, with 8 bases remaining between them. This CDR3 has 16 amino acids.

DNA of the CDR3: TGCAGCGTGGGACAGGGGGCTGGCTACACCTTC. Amino acid sequence: CSVGQGAGYTF. The rearrangement joins TRBV29-1 to TRBJ1-2; 12 bases are shared with TRBD1. J was trimmed by 7 bases and V by 6 bases; bases with no gene match: 0. The CDR3 runs 11 residues. CDR1 and CDR2 (germline): SQVTM, ANQGSEA.

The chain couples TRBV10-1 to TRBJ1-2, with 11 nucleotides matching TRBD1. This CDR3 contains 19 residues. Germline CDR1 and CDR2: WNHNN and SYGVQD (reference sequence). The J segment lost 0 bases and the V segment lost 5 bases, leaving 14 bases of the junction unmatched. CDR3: CASSIPTGTGGQTNYGYTF. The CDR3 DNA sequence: TGCGCCAGCAGTATCCCCACCGGGACAGGGGGGCAGACTAACTATGGCTACACCTTC.

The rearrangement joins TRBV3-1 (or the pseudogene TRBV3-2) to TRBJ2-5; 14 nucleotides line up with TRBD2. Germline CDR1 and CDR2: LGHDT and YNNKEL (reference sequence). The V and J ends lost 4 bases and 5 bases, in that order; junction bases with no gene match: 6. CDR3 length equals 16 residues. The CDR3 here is CASSLRTSGGKETQYF. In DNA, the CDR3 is TGTGCCAGCAGCCTCAGGACTAGCGGGGGGAAGGAGACCCAGTACTTC.

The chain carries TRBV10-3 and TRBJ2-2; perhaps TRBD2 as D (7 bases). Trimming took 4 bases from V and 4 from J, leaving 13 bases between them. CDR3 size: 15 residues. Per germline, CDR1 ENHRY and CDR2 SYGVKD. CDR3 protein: CAISVLGGGTGELFF. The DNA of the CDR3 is TGTGCCATCAGTGTGCTAGGGGGGGGCACCGGGGAGCTGTTTTTT.

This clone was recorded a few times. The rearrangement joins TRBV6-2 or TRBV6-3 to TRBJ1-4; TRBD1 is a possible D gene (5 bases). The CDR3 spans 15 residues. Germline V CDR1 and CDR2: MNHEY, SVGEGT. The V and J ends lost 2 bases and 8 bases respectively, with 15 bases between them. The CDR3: CASSYGGLSEEKLFF. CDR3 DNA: TGTGCCAGCAGTTACGGGGGACTGTCTGAGGAAAAACTGTTTTTT.

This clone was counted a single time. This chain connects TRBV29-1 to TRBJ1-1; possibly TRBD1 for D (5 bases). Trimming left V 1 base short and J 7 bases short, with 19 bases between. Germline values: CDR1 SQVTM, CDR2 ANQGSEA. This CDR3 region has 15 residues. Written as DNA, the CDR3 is TGCAGCGTTGAAGGAGGTGTGGGGCGCAGGAATGAAGCTTTCTTT. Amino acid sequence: CSVEGGVGRRNEAFF.

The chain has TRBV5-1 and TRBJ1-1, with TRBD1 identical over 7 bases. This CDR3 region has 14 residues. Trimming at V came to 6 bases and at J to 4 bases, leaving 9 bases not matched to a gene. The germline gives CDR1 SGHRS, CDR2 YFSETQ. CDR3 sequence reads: CASKTGQAPTEAFF. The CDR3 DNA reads TGCGCCAGCAAAACAGGACAGGCCCCCACTGAAGCTTTCTTT.

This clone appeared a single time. The CDR3: CASSQDLMAGGFSGNTIYF. CDR3 nucleotides: TGCGCCAGCAGCCAAGATTTGATGGCGGGGGGTTTCTCTGGAAACACCATATATTTT. This rearrangement joins TRBV4-1 to TRBJ1-3; D perhaps matches TRBD1 (5 bases). Trimming stripped 0 bases from V and 0 bases from J, with 18 bases between. CDR1 is MGHRA and CDR2 is YSYEKL in the germline V gene. The CDR3 is 19 residues long.

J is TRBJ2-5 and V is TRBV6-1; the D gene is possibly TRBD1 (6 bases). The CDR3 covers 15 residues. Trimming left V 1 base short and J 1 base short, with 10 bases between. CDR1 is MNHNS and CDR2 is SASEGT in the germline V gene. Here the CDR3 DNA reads TGTGCCAGCAGTGAAGTGACAGGTTCCCAAGAGACCCAGTACTTC. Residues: CASSEVTGSQETQYF.

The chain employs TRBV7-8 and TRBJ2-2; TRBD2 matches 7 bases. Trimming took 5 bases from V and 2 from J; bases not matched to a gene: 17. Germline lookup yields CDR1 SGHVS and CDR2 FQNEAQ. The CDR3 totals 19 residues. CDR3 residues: CASSPKRGVHSLNTGELFF. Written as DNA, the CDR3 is TGTGCCAGCAGCCCTAAGCGGGGCGTCCATTCCCTAAACACCGGGGAGCTGTTTTTT.